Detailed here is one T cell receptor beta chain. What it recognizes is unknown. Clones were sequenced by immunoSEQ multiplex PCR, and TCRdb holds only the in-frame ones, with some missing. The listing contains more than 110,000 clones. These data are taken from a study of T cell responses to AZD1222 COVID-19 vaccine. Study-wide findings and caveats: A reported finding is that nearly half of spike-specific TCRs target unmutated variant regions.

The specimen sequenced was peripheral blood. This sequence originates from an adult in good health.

CDR3 in DNA: TGTGCCACCGAGTGGGTGGAAGATACGCAGTATTTT. Residues: CATEWVEDTQYF. This sequence joins TRBV9 and TRBJ2-3; no firm D call. V was pared by 9 bases and J by 5 bases, with 13 bases between. The length of the CDR3 is 12 residues. Looked up from germline, CDR1 is SGDLS and CDR2 is YYNGEE.